This is a list of T cell receptor beta chains from one sample in a study of T cell changes during pregnancy in multiple sclerosis. Clones were read by immunoSEQ multiplex PCR, and TCRdb kept only the in-frame ones, dropping some. The data contain some 51,000 clones, roughly 94% of them seen just once; the ten biggest clones take up more than 0.45%. The sequenced sample was CD4+ T cells from peripheral blood mononuclear cells, obtained in the first trimester of pregnancy. The source of these receptors is a female donor with multiple sclerosis, enrolled in a pregnancy study. The conserved cysteine and the conserved F or W are not part of the CDR3 here.

>12|TRBV7-3|TRBJ1-1
ASSLDRMNTEAF
>13|TRBV12-5|TRBJ1-2
ASGTTGRSNYGYT
>13|TRBV6-1|TRBJ1-3
ASRAGVLSGNTIY
>10|TRBV6-6|TRBJ2-1
ASSYNLNEQF
>11|TRBV27|TRBJ1-1
ASSLFGADEAF
>11|TRBV7-2|TRBJ1-2
ASKQGTNYGYT
>13|TRBV4-1|TRBJ1-1
ASSQVPTGNTEAF
>13|TRBV10-3|TRBJ1-6
AIRLTGDVGSPLH
>15|TRBV2|TRBJ1-6
ASRAPPRGTHNSPLH
>13|TRBV6-5|TRBJ1-2
ASSNRVVGGDGYT
>13|TRBV9|TRBJ2-3
ASSVERGGKDTQY
>13|TRBV7-7|TRBJ2-2
ASSLYASGTGELF
>14|TRBV5-1|TRBJ2-5
ASSYTGQGLQETQY
>13|TRBV27|TRBJ1-2
ASSLAGVANYGYT
>11|TRBV6-6|TRBJ1-5
ASSLPGWQPQH
>13|TRBV4-1|TRBJ2-6
ASHGTGTGANVLT
>13|TRBV21-1|TRBJ1-5
ASSKCMTDNQPQH
>14|TRBV7-2|TRBJ2-1
ASSLGLAGGLNEQF
>14|TRBV6-9|TRBJ2-1
ASSYSGRVKYNEQF
>13|TRBV6-5|TRBJ2-3
ASSPGGGGTDTQY
>15|TRBV7-9|TRBJ1-2
ASSLDGWPGEGGGYT
>12|TRBV5-8|TRBJ2-5
ASRETGRGETQY
>11|TRBV7-2|TRBJ1-5
ASSSQTGQPQH
>14|TRBV7-3|TRBJ2-1
ASSSSLAATTNEQF
>13|TRBV7-3|TRBJ1-2
ASSGRTGEGYGYT
>11|TRBV7-9|TRBJ1-1
ASSYRVGTEAF
>12|TRBV7-9|TRBJ2-2
ASSASGGAGELF
>13|TRBV18|TRBJ1-1
ASSPPKGGNSEAF
>11|TRBV5-1|TRBJ1-4
ASSQGAGEKLF
>16|TRBV5-1|TRBJ2-6
ASSLVGQAISGANVLT
>11|TRBV7-2|TRBJ1-1
ASSLGRSSQAF
>14|TRBV9|TRBJ2-5
ASITSGGPGQETQY
>13|TRBV5-4|TRBJ2-7
ASSGRQGITYEQY
>14|TRBV9|TRBJ2-1
ASSVGGTQTNNEQF
>14|TRBV7-3|TRBJ2-2
ASSRSGQGLTGELF
>11|TRBV7-2|TRBJ2-7
ASSRDSTYEQY
>11|TRBV5-1|TRBJ2-2
ASSLELGGELF
>14|TRBV4-1|TRBJ2-7
ASSQERQGARYEQY
>15|TRBV9|TRBJ1-3
ASSVALLGVSGNTIY
>9|TRBV2|TRBJ1-6
ASSVSSPLH
>11|TRBV9|TRBJ2-5
ASSVTGRETQY
>10|TRBV28|TRBJ1-2
ASSLERYGYT
>13|TRBV5-6|TRBJ2-3
ASRNSGGGADTQY
>14|TRBV5-6|TRBJ1-6
ASSLGSRGLDSPPH
>12|TRBV5-1|TRBJ1-1
ASSSTGESTKAF
>16|TRBV5-1|TRBJ1-6
ASSFGQGATTGNSPLH
>9|TRBV6-6|TRBJ1-2
ASDNTGQGT